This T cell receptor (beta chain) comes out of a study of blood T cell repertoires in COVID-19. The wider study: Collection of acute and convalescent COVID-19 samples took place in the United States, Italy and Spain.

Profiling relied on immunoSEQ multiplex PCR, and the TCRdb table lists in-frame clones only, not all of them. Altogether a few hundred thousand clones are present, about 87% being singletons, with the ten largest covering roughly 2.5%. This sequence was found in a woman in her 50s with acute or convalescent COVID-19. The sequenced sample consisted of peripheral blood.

The CDR3 region has the DNA TGTGCCAGCAGCTCAAAAGCGGGAGGACACACAGATACGCAGTATTTT. Translated: CASSSKAGGHTDTQYF. V is TRBV7-2 and J is TRBJ2-3, with 9 nucleotides matching TRBD2. After removal of 4 bases from V and 2 bases from J, the junction contained 7 bases not matched to a gene. This CDR3 has 16 residues. Germline V gene sequence: CDR1 SGHTA, CDR2 FQGNSA.